The clone carrying this TCR beta chain was seen at least ten times. What it binds is not known. Unique molecular identifiers were added to individual cDNA molecules. TCRdb ran MiXCR on the 5' RACE reads and lists one entry per CDR3 protein. The repertoire holds around 68,000 distinct CDR3 sequences, 4.5% to 7.5% seen once, with around 3.4% in the top ten. These data are taken from a study of early T cells in non-severe SARS-CoV-2 infection. Study conclusions and caveats: VDJdb-based matching was biased toward anti-spike CD8 responses and missed private and CD4 specificities.

The germline V gene encodes CDR1 DFQATT and CDR2 SNEGSKA (reference sequence). Deletions cut 6 bases from V and 7 bases from J, with 12 bases between. The CDR3 is 11 amino acids. This receptor was identified in an adult who was a healthcare worker with PCR-confirmed SARS-CoV-2 infection or an uninfected control (not recorded which). The sequences come from whole blood, collected at baseline. This chain uses TRBV20-1 with TRBJ2-5, with a possible D match to TRBD2 (6 bases). The CDR3 is CSARDSSTQYF. CDR3 bases: TGCAGTGCCCGGGACTCCTCGACCCAGTACTTC.